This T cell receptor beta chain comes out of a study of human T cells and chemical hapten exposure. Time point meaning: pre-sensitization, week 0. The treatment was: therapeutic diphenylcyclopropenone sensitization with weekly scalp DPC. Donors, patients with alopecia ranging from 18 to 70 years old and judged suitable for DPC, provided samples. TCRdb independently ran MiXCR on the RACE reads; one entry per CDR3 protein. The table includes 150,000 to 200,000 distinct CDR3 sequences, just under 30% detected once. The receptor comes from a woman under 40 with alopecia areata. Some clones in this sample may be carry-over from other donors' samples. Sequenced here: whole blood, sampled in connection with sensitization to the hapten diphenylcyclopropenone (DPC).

In nucleotides, the CDR3 is TGCGCCAGCCGGATCTCCGGGATCTTTACTTCACCCCTCCACTTT. Translating it yields CASRISGIFTSPLHF. This chain joins TRBV5-1 and TRBJ1-6; D uncertain. With 7 bases removed from V and 9 bases from J, the gap between germline ends came to 20 bases. Germline assignment: CDR1 SGHRS and CDR2 YFSETQ. The CDR3 runs to 15 residues.